The 7 T cell receptor beta chains in this list originate from one sample, sequenced in a study of cytomegalovirus exposure and HLA in healthy donors. The PCR was carried out with 60 Vbeta primers and 13 Jbeta primers. Data came from immunoSEQ multiplex PCR; TCRdb stores just in-frame clones and leaves some out. The sample lists about 43,000 clones, around 60% occurring once. Sequencing was performed on PBMCs. The receptors derive from a human donor in good health.

V gene TRBV6-1 combines with J gene TRBJ2-3; 15 bases map to TRBD2. CDR1 and CDR2 from the germline V gene are MNHNS and SASEGT. V shed 8 bases and J 15 bases; nucleotides not matched to a gene: 9. CDR3 size: 13 residues. The CDR3 sequence: CASGLAGGTYYYF. CDR3 DNA sequence: TGTGCCAGCGGACTAGCGGGGGGGACCTATTACTATTTT.

The gene calls are TRBV18 and TRBJ1-2; 7 nucleotides align to TRBD1. This CDR3 is built from 13 residues. The germline gives CDR1 KGHSH, CDR2 LQKENI. V shed 8 bases, J shed 4 bases, and the junction held 7 bases outside the gene matches. The CDR3 DNA follows: TGTGCCAGCCAGGCTGGACAGGTCTATGGCTACACCTTC. Protein product: CASQAGQVYGYTF.

The chain employs TRBV4-1 and TRBJ1-5; D gene unclear. Germline V lookup: CDR1 MGHRA, CDR2 YSYEKL. V was clipped by 0 bases and J by 7 bases, with 7 bases between them. The CDR3 runs 13 residues. The CDR3 coding sequence is TGCGCCAGCAGCCAAGACAGGTTCCAGCCCCAGCATTTT. Its protein product is CASSQDRFQPQHF.

The chain carries TRBV29-1 and TRBJ1-2; 8 bases match TRBD1. After removal of 3 bases from V and 2 bases from J, the junction contained 14 bases not matched to a gene. The CDR3 contains 17 residues. The germline CDR1 and CDR2 sequences are SQVTM and ANQGSEA. DNA of the CDR3: TGCAGCGTTGACCCTCAGGGGGCCTCGATTTCGAACTATGGCTACACCTTC. It yields the protein CSVDPQGASISNYGYTF. The full variable domain, rest sourced from reference TRBV29-1 and TRBJ1-2, is SAVISQKPSRDICQRGTSLTIQCQVDSQVTMMFWYRQQPGQSLTLIATANQGSEATYESGFVIDKFPISRPNLTFSTLTVSNMSPEDSSIYLCSVDPQGASISNYGYTFGSGTRLTVV.

The DNA of the CDR3 is TGTGCCAGCAGTTACTCGACGCCTAGCTATGGCTACACCTTC. It encodes CASSYSTPSYGYTF. The V gene is TRBV6-5, the J gene TRBJ1-2; D unclear. Germline CDR1 and CDR2: MNHEY and SVGAGI. Deletions cut 0 bases from V and 4 bases from J, with 9 bases between. The CDR3 length is 14 residues.

This clone was found once. The chain has TRBV2 and TRBJ2-3, with D tentatively TRBD1 (6 bases). CDR1 and CDR2 (germline): SNHLY, FYNNEI. The CDR3 runs 14 residues. V was shortened by 6 bases and J by 7 bases, with 17 bases between the two germline ends. The CDR3 nucleotides read TGTGCCAGCAGCATACAGGGACCGATCAATACGCAGTATTTT. Amino acids: CASSIQGPINTQYF.

A single count supports this clone. The chain carries TRBV9 and TRBJ1-2, with 7 bases identical to TRBD1. V was pared by 3 bases and J by 8 bases, with 10 bases of the junction left unmatched. This CDR3 is 14 amino acids long. Germline CDR1 SGDLS, CDR2 YYNGEE. The chain's CDR3 is CASSAQTGSGGYTF. The CDR3 nucleotides read TGTGCCAGCAGCGCACAGACAGGGAGCGGAGGCTACACCTTC.